A single T cell receptor beta chain is shown here with its context. Its antigen is currently unknown. A multiplex PCR was run with 60 Vbeta primers and 13 Jbeta primers. Profiling relied on immunoSEQ multiplex PCR, and the TCRdb table lists in-frame clones only, not all of them. The sample consists of about 110,000 clones, less than 75% of them appearing once. The source of the sample is a study of cytomegalovirus exposure and HLA in healthy donors. The study's findings and limits: Reports showed the classifier diagnosing cytomegalovirus status with high specificity and sensitivity. According to the study, roughly 180 TCR beta chains were cytomegalovirus-associated. Many donors shared some public TCRs, even though most TCR sequences were rare.

CDR3 length equals 13 residues. CDR1 SQVTM and CDR2 ANQGSEA come from the germline V gene. V was trimmed by 5 bases and J by 2 bases, leaving 12 bases between them. This chain links TRBV29-1 with TRBJ1-2; tentative D call: TRBD1 (6 bases). The sequence derives from a man in his forties or fifties in good health and CMV-seropositive. The sample was PBMCs. The DNA of the CDR3 is TGCAGCGTTTCGACAGGAGAAAACTATGGCTACACCTTC. This sequence encodes CSVSTGENYGYTF.